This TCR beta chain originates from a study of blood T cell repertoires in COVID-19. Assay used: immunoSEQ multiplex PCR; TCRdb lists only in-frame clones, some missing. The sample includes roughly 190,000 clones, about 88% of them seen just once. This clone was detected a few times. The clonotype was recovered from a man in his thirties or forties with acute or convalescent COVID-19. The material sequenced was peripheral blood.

The CDR3: CASSFGLSYEQYF. CDR3 DNA: TGTGCCAGCAGCTTTGGGCTCTCCTACGAGCAGTACTTC. The genes are TRBV13 and TRBJ2-7; D unresolved. This CDR3 has 13 residues. Germline V gene data show CDR1 as PRHDT and CDR2 as FYEKMQ (reference sequence). Trimming stripped 3 bases from V and 0 bases from J, with 6 bases between. Based on the CDR3 plus reference TRBV13 and TRBJ2-7, the full variable domain is AAGVIQSPRHLIKEKRETATLKCYPIPRHDTVYWYQQGPGQDPQFLISFYEKMQSDKGSIPDRFSAQQFSDYHSELNMSSLELGDSALYFCASSFGLSYEQYFGPGTRLTVT.